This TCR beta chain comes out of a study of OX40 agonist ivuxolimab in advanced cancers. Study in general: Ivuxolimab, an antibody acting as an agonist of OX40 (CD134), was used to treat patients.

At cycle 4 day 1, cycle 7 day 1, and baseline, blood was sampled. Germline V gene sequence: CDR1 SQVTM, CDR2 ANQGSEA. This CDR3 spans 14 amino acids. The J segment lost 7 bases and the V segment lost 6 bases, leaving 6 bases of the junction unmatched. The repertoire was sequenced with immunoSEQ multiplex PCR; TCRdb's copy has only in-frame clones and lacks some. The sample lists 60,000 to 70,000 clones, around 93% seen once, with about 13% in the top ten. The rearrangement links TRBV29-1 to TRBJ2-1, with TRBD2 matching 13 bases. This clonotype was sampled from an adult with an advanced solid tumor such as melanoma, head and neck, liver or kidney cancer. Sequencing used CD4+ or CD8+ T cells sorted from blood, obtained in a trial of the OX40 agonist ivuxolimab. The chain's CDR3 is CSVTGLAGVNEQFF. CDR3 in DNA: TGCAGCGTCACCGGACTAGCGGGAGTAAATGAGCAGTTCTTC.